This T cell receptor beta chain was recorded in a study of cytomegalovirus exposure and HLA in healthy donors. It was with 60 Vbeta and 13 Jbeta primers that the PCR ran. Repertoires were generated with immunoSEQ multiplex PCR, while TCRdb's copy carries only in-frame clones and drops some. The table shows 99,000 or so clones, with more than 60% occurring only once. There are 16 residues in the CDR3. CDR1 is SNHLY, CDR2 FYNNEI, per germline. V lost 5 bases to trimming and J lost 4 bases, with 21 bases between them. The chain couples TRBV2 to TRBJ2-7, with TRBD2 as a possible D gene (5 bases). The receptor comes from a woman in her thirties or forties in good health and CMV-seropositive. Sequenced input: PBMCs. The CDR3 loop is CASSMNGGRVAYEQYF. In DNA, the CDR3 is TGTGCCAGCAGTATGAACGGAGGCCGGGTAGCTTACGAGCAGTACTTC.